This T cell receptor beta chain derives from a study of cytomegalovirus exposure and HLA in healthy donors. Across the whole study: Most genotyped donors, roughly 83% of 350 to 500, had Caucasian-associated genetic ancestry.

Study results and limitations: TCR beta chains associated with HLA were, in a later analysis, more clonally expanded than equally common others. Looking again later, the authors saw that most CMV-associated TCR beta chains seemed HLA-restricted. An Asian-associated ancestry cluster reportedly showed fewer N-insertions than the roughly 670-donor mean in a later analysis.

Primers for the PCR totalled 60 Vbeta and 13 Jbeta. Sequenced by immunoSEQ multiplex PCR; TCRdb stores in-frame clones only, minus some. Of approximately 140,000 clones listed, roughly four fifths are singletons. To note about this clone: Its specificity is unknown.

The specimen sequenced was PBMCs. The receptor comes from a woman between 50 and 59 years old in good health and CMV-seropositive.

CDR3 sequence: CASSLAGGPKETQYF. CDR3 DNA sequence: TGTGCCAGCAGCTTGGCGGGGGGCCCTAAAGAGACCCAGTACTTC. The gene calls are TRBV5-8 and TRBJ2-5, with D possibly being TRBD2 (7 bases). The CDR3 length is 15 residues. Germline V gene sequence: CDR1 SGHTS, CDR2 YDEGEE. V lost 0 bases to trimming and J lost 3 bases, with 12 bases between them.